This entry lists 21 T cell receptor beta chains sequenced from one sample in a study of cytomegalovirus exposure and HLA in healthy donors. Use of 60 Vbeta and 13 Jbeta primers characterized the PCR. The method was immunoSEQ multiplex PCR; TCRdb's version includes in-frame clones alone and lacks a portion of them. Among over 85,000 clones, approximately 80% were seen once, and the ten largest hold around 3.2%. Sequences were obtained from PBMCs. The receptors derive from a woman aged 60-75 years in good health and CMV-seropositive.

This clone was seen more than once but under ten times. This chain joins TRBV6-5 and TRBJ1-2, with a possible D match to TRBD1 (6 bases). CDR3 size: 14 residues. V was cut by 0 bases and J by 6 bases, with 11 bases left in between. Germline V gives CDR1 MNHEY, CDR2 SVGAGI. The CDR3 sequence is CASSYSDHRDGYTF. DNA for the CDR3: TGTGCCAGCAGTTACTCGGACCACAGGGATGGCTACACCTTC.

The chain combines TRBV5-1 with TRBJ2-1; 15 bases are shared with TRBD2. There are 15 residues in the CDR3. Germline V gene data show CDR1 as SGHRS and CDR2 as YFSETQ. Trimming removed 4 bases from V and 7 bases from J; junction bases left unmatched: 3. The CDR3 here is CASSLGTSGRNEQFF. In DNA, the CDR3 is TGCGCCAGCAGCCTCGGGACTAGCGGGAGGAATGAGCAGTTCTTC.

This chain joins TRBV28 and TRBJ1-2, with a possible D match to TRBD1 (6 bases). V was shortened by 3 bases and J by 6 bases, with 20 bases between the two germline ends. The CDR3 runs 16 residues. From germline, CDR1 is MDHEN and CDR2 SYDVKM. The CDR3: CASSFQAQGSLNGYTF. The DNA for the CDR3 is TGTGCCAGCAGTTTCCAAGCACAGGGATCGCTTAATGGCTACACCTTC.

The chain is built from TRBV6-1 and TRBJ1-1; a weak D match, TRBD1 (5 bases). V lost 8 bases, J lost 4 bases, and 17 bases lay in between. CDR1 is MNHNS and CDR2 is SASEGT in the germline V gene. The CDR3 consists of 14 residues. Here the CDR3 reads CASLLQGTATEAFF. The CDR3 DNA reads TGTGCCAGCCTTCTGCAGGGAACGGCCACTGAAGCTTTCTTT.

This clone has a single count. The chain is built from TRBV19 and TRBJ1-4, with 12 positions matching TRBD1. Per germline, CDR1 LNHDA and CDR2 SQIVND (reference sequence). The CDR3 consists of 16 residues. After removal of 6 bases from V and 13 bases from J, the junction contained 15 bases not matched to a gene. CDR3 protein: CASSLDGTGGFRRLFF. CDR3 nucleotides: TGTGCCAGTAGCCTTGACGGGACAGGGGGCTTTCGTAGACTGTTTTTT.

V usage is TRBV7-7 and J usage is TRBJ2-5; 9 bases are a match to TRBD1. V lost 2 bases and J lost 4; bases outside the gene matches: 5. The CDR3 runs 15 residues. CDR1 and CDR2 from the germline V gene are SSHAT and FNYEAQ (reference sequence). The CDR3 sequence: CASSLKQGAGETQYF. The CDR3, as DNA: TGTGCCAGCAGCTTAAAACAGGGGGCCGGAGAGACCCAGTACTTC. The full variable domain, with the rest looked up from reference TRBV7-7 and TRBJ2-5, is GAGVSQSPRYKVTKRGQDVTLRCDPISSHATLYWYQQALGQGPEFLTYFNYEAQPDKSGLPSDRFSAERPEGSISTLTIQRTEQRDSAMYRCASSLKQGAGETQYFGPGTRLLVL.

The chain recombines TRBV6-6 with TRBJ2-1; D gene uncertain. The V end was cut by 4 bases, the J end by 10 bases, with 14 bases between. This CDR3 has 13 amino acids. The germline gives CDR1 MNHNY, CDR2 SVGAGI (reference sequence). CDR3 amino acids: CASSSGQRQEQFF. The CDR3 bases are TGTGCCAGCAGTTCCGGCCAGCGCCAAGAGCAGTTCTTC.

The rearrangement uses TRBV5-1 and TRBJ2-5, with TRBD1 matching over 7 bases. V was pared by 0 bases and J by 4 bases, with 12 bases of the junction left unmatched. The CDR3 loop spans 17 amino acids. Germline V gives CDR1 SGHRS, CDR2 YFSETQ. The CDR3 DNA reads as TGCGCCAGCAGCTTGGCAGGACTTTCTACAGGGGCAGAGACCCAGTACTTC. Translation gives CASSLAGLSTGAETQYF.

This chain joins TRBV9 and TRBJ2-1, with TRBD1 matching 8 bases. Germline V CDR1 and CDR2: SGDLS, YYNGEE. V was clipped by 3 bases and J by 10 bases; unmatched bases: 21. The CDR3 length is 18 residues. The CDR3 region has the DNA TGTGCCAGCAGCGCCCTCCAGAGGGCCAGGGGGCGAGTAGGGGAGCAGTTCTTC. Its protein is CASSALQRARGRVGEQFF. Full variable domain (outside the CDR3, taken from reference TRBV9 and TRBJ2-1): DSGVTQTPKHLITATGQRVTLRCSPRSGDLSVYWYQQSLDQGLQFLIQYYNGEERAKGNILERFSAQQFPDLHSELNLSSLELGDSALYFCASSALQRARGRVGEQFFGPGTRLTVL.

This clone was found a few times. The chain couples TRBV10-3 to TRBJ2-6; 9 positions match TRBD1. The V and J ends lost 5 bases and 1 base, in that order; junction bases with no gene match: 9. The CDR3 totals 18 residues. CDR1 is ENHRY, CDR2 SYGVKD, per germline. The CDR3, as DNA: TGTGCCATCAGTCAACCGGGACAGGGACAGTCTGGGGCCAACGTCCTGACTTTC. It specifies CAISQPGQGQSGANVLTF.

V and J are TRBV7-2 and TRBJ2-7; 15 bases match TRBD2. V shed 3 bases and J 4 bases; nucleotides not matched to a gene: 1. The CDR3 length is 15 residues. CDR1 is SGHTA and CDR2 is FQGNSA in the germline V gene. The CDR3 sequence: CASSFGTSGRYEQYF. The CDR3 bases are TGTGCCAGCAGCTTCGGGACTAGCGGGAGGTACGAGCAGTACTTC.

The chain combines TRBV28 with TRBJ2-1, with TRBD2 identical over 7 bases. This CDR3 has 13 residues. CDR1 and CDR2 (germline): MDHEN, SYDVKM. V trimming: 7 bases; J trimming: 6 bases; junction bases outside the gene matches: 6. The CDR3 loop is CASIYASGNEQFF. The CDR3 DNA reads TGTGCCAGCATTTACGCTAGCGGCAATGAGCAGTTCTTC.

CDR3 in DNA: TGCGCCAGCAGTGAGTCCTTAGCGGGAGGGTCCCATACCCGAGATACGCAGTATTTT. It yields the protein CASSESLAGGSHTRDTQYF. The V call is TRBV10-1, the J call TRBJ2-3, with 11 positions matching TRBD2. Germline V CDR1 and CDR2: WNHNN, SYGVQD (reference sequence). The CDR3 is 19 residues long. With 0 bases clipped from V and 5 bases from J, the junction kept 13 bases outside the gene matches.

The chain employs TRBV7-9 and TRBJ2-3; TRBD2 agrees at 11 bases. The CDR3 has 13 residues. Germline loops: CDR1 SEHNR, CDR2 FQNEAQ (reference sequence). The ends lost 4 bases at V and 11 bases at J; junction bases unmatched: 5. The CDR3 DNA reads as TGTGCCAGCAGCTCACTAGCGGGAGTTCTGCAGTATTTT. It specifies CASSSLAGVLQYF.

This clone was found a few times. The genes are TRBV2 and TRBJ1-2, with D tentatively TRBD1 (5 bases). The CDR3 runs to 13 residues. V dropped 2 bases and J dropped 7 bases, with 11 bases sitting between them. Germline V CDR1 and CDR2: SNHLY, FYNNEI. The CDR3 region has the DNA TGTGCCAGCAGTGAATCCAGGGTTGGTGGCTACACCTTC. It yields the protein CASSESRVGGYTF.

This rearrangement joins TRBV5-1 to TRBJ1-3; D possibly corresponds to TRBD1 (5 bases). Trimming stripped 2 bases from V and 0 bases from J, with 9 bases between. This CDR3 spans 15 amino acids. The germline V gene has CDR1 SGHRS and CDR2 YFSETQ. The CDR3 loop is CASSFDSSSGNTIYF. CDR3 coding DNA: TGCGCCAGCAGCTTCGACAGCAGCTCTGGAAACACCATATATTTT.

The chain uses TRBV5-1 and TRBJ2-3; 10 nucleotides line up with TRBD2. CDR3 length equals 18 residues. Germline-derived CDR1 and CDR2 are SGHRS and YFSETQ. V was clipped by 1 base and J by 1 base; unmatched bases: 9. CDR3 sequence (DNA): TGCGCCAGCAGCTTGTGGCTAGCGGGAGCGGGAGGCACAGATACGCAGTATTTT. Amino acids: CASSLWLAGAGGTDTQYF.

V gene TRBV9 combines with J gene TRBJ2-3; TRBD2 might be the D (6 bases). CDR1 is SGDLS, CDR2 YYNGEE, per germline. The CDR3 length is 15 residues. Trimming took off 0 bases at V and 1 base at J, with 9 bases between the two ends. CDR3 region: CASSVVAVRTDTQYF. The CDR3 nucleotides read TGTGCCAGCAGCGTAGTAGCGGTGCGCACAGATACGCAGTATTTT.

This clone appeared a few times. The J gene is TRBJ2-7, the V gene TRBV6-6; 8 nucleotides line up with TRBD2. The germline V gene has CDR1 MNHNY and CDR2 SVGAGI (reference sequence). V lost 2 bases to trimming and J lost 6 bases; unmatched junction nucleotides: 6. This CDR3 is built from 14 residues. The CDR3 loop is CASSYIGGDGEQYF. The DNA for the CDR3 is TGTGCCAGCAGTTACATCGGGGGGGACGGCGAGCAGTACTTC.

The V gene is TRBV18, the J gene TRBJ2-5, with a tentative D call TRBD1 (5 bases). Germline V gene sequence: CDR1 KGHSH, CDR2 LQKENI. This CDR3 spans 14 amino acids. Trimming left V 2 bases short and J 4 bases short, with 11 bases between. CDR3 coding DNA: TGTGCCAGCTCACCAGGGGCCACTTCAGAGACCCAGTACTTC. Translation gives CASSPGATSETQYF.

CDR3 loop: CASSGGLVYNEQFF. CDR3 DNA: TGTGCCAGCAGCGGAGGACTAGTTTACAATGAGCAGTTCTTC. V is TRBV7-2 and J is TRBJ2-1; 7 positions agree with TRBD2. This CDR3 is built from 14 residues. The V gene end was trimmed by 5 bases and the J gene end by 4 bases; junction bases not matched to a gene: 5. Germline lookup yields CDR1 SGHTA and CDR2 FQGNSA.